This entry describes one T cell receptor beta chain. Antigen specificity is unknown. The data originate from a study of regulatory T cells in long-lasting Graves disease. General study points: There was favoring of TRBV28, TRBJ1-2 and TRBJ2-5 in persistent disease.

This sample's time point: persistent/refractory GD, antithyroid drugs over 5 years with positive TRAb. PBMCs provided the RNA from which the TCR library was made. Relying on iRepertoire HTBI primers and Arm-PCR of CDR3 regions, the team built TCR beta libraries. A single record per CDR3 protein comes from TCRdb applying MiXCR to the multiplex PCR reads. The table shows 700,000 or so distinct CDR3 sequences, with approximately 31% occurring only once. Looked up from germline, CDR1 is MNHEY and CDR2 is SVGEGT. The length of the CDR3 is 17 residues. The V gene end was trimmed by 5 bases and the J gene end by 8 bases; junction bases not matched to a gene: 19.

The rearrangement uses TRBV6-2 or TRBV6-3 and TRBJ1-2; 8 bases map to TRBD1. The sequencing used peripheral blood mononuclear cells (PBMCs), collected when the disease was refractory, from a patient treated with antithyroid drugs. The origin of this receptor is a female donor with Graves disease. CDR3 region: CASSDIVTGANLRGYTF. The CDR3 DNA is TGTGCCAGCAGTGACATCGTGACAGGGGCGAACTTGCGCGGCTACACCTTC.